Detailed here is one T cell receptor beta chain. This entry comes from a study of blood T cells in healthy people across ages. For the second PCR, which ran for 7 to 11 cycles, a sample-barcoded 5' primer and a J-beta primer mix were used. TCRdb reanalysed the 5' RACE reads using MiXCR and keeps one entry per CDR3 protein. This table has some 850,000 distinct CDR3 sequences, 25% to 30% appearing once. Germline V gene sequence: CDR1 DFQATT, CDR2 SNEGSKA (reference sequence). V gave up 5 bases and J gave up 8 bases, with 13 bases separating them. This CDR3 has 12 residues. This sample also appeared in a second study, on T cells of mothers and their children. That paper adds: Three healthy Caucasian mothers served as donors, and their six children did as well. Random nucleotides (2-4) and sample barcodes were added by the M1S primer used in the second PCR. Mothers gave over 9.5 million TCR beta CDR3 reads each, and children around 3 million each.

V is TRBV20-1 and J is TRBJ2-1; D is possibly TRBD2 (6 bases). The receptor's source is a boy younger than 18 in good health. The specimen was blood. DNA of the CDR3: TGCAGTGCTGGCACTAGCTTCGATGAGCAGTTCTTC. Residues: CSAGTSFDEQFF.